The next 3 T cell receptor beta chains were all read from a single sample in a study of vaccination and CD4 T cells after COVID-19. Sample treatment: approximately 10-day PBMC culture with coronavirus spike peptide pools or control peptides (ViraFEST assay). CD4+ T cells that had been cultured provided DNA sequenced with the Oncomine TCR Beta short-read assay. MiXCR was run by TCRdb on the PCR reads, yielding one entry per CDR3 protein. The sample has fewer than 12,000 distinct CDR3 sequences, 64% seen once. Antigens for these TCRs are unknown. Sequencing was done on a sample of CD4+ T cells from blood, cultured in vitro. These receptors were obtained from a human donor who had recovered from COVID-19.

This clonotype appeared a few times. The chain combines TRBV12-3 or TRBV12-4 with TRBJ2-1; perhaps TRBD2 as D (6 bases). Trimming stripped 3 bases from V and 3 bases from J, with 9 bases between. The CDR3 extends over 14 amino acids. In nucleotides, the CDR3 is TGTGCCAGCAGTTTGACCGGGGGCTACAATGAGCAGTTCTTC. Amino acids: CASSLTGGYNEQFF.

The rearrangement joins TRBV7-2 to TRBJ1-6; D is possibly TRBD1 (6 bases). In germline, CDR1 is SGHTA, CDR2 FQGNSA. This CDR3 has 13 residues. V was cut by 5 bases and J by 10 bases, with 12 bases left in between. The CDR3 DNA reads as TGTGCCAGCAGCCCTATCGGACAGTCACCCCTCCACTTT. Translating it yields CASSPIGQSPLHF.

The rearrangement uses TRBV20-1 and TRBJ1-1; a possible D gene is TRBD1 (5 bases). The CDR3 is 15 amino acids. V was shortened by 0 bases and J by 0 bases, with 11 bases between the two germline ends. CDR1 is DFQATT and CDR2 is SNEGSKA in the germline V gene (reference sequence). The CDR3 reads CSARDTPGMNTEAFF. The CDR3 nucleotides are TGCAGTGCTAGAGATACTCCAGGGATGAACACTGAAGCTTTCTTT.